The entry below gives a single T cell receptor (beta chain) sequence along with its context. The sample is drawn from a study of CD4+ T cells in melanoma. Clones were read by immunoSEQ multiplex PCR, and TCRdb kept only the in-frame ones, dropping some. The data show approximately 12,000 clones, with 67% seen just once and about 12% held by the top ten. The germline V gene has CDR1 SGDLS and CDR2 YYNGEE. The CDR3 consists of 15 residues. V was shortened by 4 bases and J by 7 bases, with 17 bases between the two germline ends. Material for sequencing was cells from a culture (not recorded whether cultured in vitro). This sequence originates from a human donor with melanoma. This sequence joins TRBV9 and TRBJ2-2, with D perhaps matching TRBD1 or TRBD2 (7 bases each). This CDR3 reads CASSFRGGAIGELFF. The CDR3 DNA follows: TGTGCCAGCAGCTTCAGGGGGGGGGCGATCGGGGAGCTGTTTTTT.